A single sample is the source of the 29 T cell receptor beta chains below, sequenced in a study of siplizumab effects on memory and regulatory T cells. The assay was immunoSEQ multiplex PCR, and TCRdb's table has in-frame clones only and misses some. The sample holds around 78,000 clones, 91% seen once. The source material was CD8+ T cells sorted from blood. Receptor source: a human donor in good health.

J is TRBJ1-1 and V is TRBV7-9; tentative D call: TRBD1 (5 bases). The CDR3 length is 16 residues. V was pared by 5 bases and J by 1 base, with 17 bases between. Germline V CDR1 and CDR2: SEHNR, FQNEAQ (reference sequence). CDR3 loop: CASSPLWGWGNTEAFF. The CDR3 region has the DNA TGTGCCAGCAGCCCACTTTGGGGGTGGGGGAACACTGAAGCTTTCTTT.

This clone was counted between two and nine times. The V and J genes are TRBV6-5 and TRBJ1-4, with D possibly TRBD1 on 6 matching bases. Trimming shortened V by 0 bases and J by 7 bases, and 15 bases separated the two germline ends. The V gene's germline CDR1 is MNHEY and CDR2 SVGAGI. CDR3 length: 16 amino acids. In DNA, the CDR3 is TGTGCCAGCAGTTACTCGCCAAGGACAGTGGGTGAAAAACTGTTTTTT. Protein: CASSYSPRTVGEKLFF.

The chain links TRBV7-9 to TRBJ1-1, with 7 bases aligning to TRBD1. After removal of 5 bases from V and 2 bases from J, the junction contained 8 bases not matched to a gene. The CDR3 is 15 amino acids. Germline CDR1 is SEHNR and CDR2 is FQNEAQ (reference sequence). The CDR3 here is CASSPRDSPNTEAFF. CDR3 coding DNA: TGTGCCAGCAGCCCCAGGGACAGCCCCAACACTGAAGCTTTCTTT.

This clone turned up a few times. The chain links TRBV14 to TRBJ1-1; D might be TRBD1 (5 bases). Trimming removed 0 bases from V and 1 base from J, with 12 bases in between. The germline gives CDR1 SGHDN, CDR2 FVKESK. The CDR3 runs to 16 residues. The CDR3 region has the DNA TGTGCCAGCAGCCAAGACAGGGACCGAGAGAACACTGAAGCTTTCTTT. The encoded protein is CASSQDRDRENTEAFF. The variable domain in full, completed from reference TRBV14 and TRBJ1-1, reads EAGVTQFPSHSVIEKGQTVTLRCDPISGHDNLYWYRRVMGKEIKFLLHFVKESKQDESGMPNNRFLAERTGGTYSTLKVQPAELEDSGVYFCASSQDRDRENTEAFFGQGTRLTVV.

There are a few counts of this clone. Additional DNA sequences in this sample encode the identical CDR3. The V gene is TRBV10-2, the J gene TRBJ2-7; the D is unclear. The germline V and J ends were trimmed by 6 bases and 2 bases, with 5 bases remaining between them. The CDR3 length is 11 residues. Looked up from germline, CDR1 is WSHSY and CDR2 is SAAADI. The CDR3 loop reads CASSETYEQYF. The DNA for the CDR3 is TGCGCCAGCAGCGAAACCTACGAGCAGTACTTC.

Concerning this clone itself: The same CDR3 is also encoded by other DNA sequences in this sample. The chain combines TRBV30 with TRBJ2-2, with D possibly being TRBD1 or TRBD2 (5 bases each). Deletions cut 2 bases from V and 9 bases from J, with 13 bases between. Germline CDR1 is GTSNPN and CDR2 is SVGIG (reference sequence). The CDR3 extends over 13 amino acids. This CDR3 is CAWSIGEGRELFF. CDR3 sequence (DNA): TGTGCCTGGAGTATCGGAGAGGGGCGGGAGCTGTTTTTT.

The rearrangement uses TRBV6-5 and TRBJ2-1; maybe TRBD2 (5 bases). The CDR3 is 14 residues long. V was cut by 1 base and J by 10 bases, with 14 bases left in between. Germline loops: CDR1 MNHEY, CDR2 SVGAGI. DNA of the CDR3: TGTGCCAGCAGTTACTACGGGGATTCAGAGGAGCAGTTCTTC. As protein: CASSYYGDSEEQFF.

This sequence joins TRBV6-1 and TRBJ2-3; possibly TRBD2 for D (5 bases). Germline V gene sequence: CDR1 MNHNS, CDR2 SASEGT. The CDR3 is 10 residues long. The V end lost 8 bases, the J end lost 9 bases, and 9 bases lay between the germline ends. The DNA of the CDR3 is TGTGCCAGCTGGGGAGACACGCAGTATTTT. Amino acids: CASWGDTQYF.

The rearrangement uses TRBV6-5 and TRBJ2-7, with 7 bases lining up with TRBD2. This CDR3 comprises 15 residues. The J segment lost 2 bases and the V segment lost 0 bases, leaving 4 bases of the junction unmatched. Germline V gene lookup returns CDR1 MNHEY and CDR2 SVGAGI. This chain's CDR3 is CASSYSGEGTYEQYF. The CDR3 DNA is TGTGCCAGCAGTTACTCAGGGGAGGGGACCTACGAGCAGTACTTC.

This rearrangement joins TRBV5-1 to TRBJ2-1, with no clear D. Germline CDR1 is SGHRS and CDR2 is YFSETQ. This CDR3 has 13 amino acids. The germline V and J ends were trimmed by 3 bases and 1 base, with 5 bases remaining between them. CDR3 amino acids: CASSSRSYNEQFF. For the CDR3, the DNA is TGCGCCAGCAGCTCTCGATCCTACAATGAGCAGTTCTTC.

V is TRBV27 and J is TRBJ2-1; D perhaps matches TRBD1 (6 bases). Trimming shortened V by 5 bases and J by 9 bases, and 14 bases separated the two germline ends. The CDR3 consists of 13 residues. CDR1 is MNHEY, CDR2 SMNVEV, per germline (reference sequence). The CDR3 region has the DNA TGTGCCAGCAGTCCCGGGACAAACGGTGAGCAGTTCTTC. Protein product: CASSPGTNGEQFF.

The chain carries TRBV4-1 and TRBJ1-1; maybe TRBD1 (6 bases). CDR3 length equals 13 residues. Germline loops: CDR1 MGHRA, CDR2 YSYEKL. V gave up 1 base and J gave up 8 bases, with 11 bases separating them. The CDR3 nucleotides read TGCGCCAGCAGCCAAGTGGGGCAGGGGGAAGCTTTCTTT. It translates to CASSQVGQGEAFF.

CDR3 sequence reads: CASSVQDRGTEAFF. The DNA for the CDR3 is TGTGCCAGCAGTGTCCAGGACAGGGGCACTGAAGCTTTCTTT. The chain uses TRBV5-6 and TRBJ1-1; 9 nucleotides match TRBD1. CDR3 length: 14 residues. V shed 5 bases, J shed 4 bases, and the junction held 6 bases outside the gene matches. Looked up from germline, CDR1 is SGHDT and CDR2 is YYEEEE.

As DNA, the CDR3 is TGTGCCAGCAGCTCGACTAGCGGGAGGGCCAGAAATGAGCAGTTCTTC. As protein: CASSSTSGRARNEQFF. The gene calls are TRBV5-6 and TRBJ2-1; 14 nucleotides align to TRBD2. Germline V gene lookup returns CDR1 SGHDT and CDR2 YYEEEE. The J segment lost 7 bases and the V segment lost 3 bases, leaving 6 bases of the junction unmatched. The CDR3 loop spans 16 amino acids.

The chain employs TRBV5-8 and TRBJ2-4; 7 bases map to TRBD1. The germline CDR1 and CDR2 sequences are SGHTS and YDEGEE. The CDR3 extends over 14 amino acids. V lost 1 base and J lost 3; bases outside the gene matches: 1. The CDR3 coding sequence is TGTGCCAGCAGCTTGTGGGACAGCAAAAACATTCAGTACTTC. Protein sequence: CASSLWDSKNIQYF.

CDR3 loop: CSVVSGDGYTF. DNA for the CDR3: TGCAGCGTTGTCTCTGGGGATGGCTACACCTTC. The V call is TRBV29-1, the J call TRBJ1-2; D unresolved. The V gene's germline CDR1 is SQVTM and CDR2 ANQGSEA. V lost 4 bases, J lost 6 bases, and 9 bases lay in between. CDR3 size: 11 residues.

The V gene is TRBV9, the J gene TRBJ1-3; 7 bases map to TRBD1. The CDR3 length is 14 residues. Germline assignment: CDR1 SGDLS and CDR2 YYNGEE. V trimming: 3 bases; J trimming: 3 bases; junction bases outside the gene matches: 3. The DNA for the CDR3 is TGTGCCAGCAGCGCTACAGGGGATGGAAACACCATATATTTT. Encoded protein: CASSATGDGNTIYF.

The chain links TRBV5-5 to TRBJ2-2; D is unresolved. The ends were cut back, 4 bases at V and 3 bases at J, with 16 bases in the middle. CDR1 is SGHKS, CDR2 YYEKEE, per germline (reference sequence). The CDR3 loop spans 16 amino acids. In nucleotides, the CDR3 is TGTGCCAGCAGCGCGGATCGGAGCTGGTACACCGGGGAGCTGTTTTTT. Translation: CASSADRSWYTGELFF.

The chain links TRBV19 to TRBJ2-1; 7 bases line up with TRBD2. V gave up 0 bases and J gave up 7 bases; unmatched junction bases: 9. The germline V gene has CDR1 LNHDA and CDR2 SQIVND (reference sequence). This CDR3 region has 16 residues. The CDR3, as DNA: TGTGCCAGTAGTATAGATCTGGCGGGAGCGGGTAATGAGCAGTTCTTC. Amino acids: CASSIDLAGAGNEQFF.

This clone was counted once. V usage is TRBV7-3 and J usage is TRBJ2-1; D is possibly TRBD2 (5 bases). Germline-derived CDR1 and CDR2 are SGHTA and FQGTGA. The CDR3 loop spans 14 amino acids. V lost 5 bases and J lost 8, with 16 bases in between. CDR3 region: CASSLEISSDEQFF. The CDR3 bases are TGTGCCAGCAGCCTAGAGATAAGTAGCGATGAGCAGTTCTTC.

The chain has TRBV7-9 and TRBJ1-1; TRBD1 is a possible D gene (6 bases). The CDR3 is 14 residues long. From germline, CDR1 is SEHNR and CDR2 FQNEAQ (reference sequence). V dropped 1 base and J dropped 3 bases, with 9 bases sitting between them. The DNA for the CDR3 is TGTGCCAGCAGCTTAGTTGGGGGGCACACTGAAGCTTTCTTT. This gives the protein CASSLVGGHTEAFF.

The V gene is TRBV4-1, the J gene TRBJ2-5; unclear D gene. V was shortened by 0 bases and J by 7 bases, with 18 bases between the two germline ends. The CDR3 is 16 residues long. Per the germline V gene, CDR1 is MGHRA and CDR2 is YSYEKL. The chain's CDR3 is CASSQDRDAYFRTQYF. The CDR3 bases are TGCGCCAGCAGCCAAGATAGGGATGCGTATTTCAGGACCCAGTACTTC.

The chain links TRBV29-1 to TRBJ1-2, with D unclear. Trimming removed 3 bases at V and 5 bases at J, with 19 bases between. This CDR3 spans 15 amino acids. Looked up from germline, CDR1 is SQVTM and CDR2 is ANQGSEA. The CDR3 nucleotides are TGCAGCGTTGATGAAGGTGGCGGAATATCTTATGGCTACACCTTC. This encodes CSVDEGGGISYGYTF.

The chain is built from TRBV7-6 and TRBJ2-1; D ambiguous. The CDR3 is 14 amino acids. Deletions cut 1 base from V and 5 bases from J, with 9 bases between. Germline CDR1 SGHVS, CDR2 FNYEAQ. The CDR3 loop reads CASSLVARNNEQFF. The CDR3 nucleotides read TGTGCCAGCAGCTTAGTTGCGAGAAACAATGAGCAGTTCTTC.

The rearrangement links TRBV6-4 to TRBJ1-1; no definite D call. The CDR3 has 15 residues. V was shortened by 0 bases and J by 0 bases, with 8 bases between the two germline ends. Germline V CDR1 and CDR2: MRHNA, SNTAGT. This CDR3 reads CASSDSGQLNTEAFF. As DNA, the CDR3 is TGTGCCAGCAGTGACTCCGGTCAGCTGAACACTGAAGCTTTCTTT.

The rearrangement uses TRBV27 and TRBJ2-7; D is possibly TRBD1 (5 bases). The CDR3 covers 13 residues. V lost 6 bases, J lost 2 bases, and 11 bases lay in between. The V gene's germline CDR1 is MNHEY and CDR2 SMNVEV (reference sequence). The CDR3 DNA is TGTGCCAGCAGCCGCCAGGGTACCTACGAGCAGTACTTC. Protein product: CASSRQGTYEQYF.

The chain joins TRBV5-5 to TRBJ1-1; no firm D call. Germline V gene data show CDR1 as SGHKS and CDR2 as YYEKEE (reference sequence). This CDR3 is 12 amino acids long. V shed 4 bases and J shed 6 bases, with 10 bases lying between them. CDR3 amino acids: CASSPELAEAFF. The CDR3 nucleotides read TGTGCCAGCAGCCCGGAACTGGCTGAAGCTTTCTTT.

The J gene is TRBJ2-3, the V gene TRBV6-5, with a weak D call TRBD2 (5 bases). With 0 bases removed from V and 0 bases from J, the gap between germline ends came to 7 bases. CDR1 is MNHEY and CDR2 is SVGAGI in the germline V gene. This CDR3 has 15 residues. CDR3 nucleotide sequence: TGTGCCAGCAGTTACTCGGCGGGTAGCACAGATACGCAGTATTTT. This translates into CASSYSAGSTDTQYF.

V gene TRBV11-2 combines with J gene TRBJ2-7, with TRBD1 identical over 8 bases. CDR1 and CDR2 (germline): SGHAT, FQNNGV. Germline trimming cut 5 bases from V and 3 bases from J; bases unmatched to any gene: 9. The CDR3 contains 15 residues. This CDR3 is CASSIGTGPGYEQYF. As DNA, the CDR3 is TGTGCCAGCAGCATTGGGACAGGTCCGGGCTACGAGCAGTACTTC.